This TCR beta chain was found in a study of T cells in Graves' hyperthyroidism and ophthalmopathy. Points from the study as a whole: Ophthalmopathy and stable hyperthyroidism were told apart by a 13 V-J model.

Uncontrolled infections, other autoimmune diseases, pregnancy or lactation led to exclusion of patients. This clonotype has a count of ten or more. Its antigen is still unknown. Template material for amplifying TCR beta CDR3 regions consisted of RNA transcripts. The HTBI primer set drove a first-round RT-PCR of the TCR CDR3. In TCRdb, the multiplex PCR reads were re-called with MiXCR into one record per CDR3 protein. The sample carries 550,000 to 650,000 distinct CDR3 sequences, about 15% recorded once. The J segment lost 5 bases and the V segment lost 0 bases, leaving 6 bases of the junction unmatched. This CDR3 contains 14 residues. Germline CDR1 reads GTSNPN; CDR2 reads SVGIG (reference sequence).

This sequence originates from a woman in her thirties or forties with Graves' hyperthyroidism. The V gene is TRBV30, the J gene TRBJ2-5, with 7 bases that match TRBD2. The specimen was blood. CDR3 coding DNA: TGTGCCTGGAGTGTGGAAGCGGGATTTGAGACCCAGTACTTC. This encodes CAWSVEAGFETQYF.